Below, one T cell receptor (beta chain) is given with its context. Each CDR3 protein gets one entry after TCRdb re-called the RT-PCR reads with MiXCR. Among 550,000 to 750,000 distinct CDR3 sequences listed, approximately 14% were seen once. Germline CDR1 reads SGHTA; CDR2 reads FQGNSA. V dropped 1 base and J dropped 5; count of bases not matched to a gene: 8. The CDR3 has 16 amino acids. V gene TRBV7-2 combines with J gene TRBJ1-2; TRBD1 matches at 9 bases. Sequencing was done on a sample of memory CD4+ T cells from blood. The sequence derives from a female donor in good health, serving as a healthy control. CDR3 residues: CASSLVDAGQGYGYTF. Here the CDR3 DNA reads TGTGCCAGCAGCTTAGTAGATGCGGGACAGGGTTATGGCTACACCTTC. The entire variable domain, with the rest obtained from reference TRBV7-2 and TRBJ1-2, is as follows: GAGVSQSPSNKVTEKGKDVELRCDPISGHTALYWYRQSLGQGLEFLIYFQGNSAPDKSGLPSDRFSAERTGGSVSTLTIQRTQQEDSAVYLCASSLVDAGQGYGYTFGSGTRLTVV.